The 15 T cell receptor beta chains reported below all come from one sample, sequenced in a study of T cells in localized non-small cell lung cancer. Data came from immunoSEQ multiplex PCR; TCRdb stores just in-frame clones and leaves some out. This table has approximately 80,000 clones, 75% to 85% appearing once. Sequences were derived from peripheral blood, sampled before any cancer treatment. These receptors were collected from a female donor over 55 with stage I lung adenocarcinoma.

V and J are TRBV6-5 and TRBJ2-5, with 8 bases identical to TRBD2. Trimming at V came to 2 bases and at J to 1 base, leaving 3 bases not matched to a gene. Germline CDR1 and CDR2: MNHEY and SVGAGI. The length of the CDR3 is 15 residues. The CDR3 sequence is CASSYTSGAQETQYF. The DNA of the CDR3 is TGTGCCAGCAGTTACACTAGCGGAGCCCAAGAGACCCAGTACTTC.

The CDR3 spells CSVTEFGVTEAFF. The CDR3 DNA reads as TGCAGCGTCACAGAGTTTGGGGTCACTGAAGCTTTCTTT. V is TRBV29-1 and J is TRBJ1-1; D ambiguous. V was trimmed by 6 bases and J by 4 bases, leaving 15 bases between them. The CDR3 is 13 amino acids. Germline lookup yields CDR1 SQVTM and CDR2 ANQGSEA.

This chain uses TRBV5-6 with TRBJ1-2; D gene ambiguous. The CDR3 runs to 13 residues. Germline CDR1 reads SGHDT; CDR2 reads YYEEEE. The V gene lost 5 bases and the J gene lost 9 bases, with 17 bases spanning the gap. For the CDR3, the DNA is TGTGCCAGCAGTGAGCTAGGGCAGAGGAGCTACACCTTC. This translates into CASSELGQRSYTF.

This sequence joins TRBV7-9 and TRBJ1-2; D unresolved. The CDR3 sequence is 11 residues long. The germline V gene has CDR1 SEHNR and CDR2 FQNEAQ (reference sequence). The V end lost 1 base, the J end lost 8 bases, and 5 bases lay between the germline ends. The CDR3 sequence: CASSLGWGYTF. CDR3 nucleotide sequence: TGTGCCAGCAGCTTAGGATGGGGCTACACCTTC.

The V call is TRBV5-1, the J call TRBJ1-6; unclear D gene. The ends were cut back, 1 base at V and 7 bases at J, with 12 bases in the middle. This CDR3 is 15 amino acids long. The germline CDR1 and CDR2 sequences are SGHRS and YFSETQ. The CDR3 here is CASSLSEHSNSPLHF. CDR3 nucleotides: TGCGCCAGCAGCTTGTCAGAACACTCGAATTCACCCCTCCACTTT. The variable domain in full, completed from reference TRBV5-1 and TRBJ1-6, reads KAGVTQTPRYLIKTRGQQVTLSCSPISGHRSVSWYQQTPGQGLQFLFEYFSETQRNKGNFPGRFSGRQFSNSRSEMNVSTLELGDSALYLCASSLSEHSNSPLHFGNGTRLTVT.

The V gene is TRBV6-5, the J gene TRBJ2-7; a possible D gene is TRBD2 (6 bases). CDR1 is MNHEY, CDR2 SVGAGI, per germline. CDR3 length equals 16 residues. V dropped 2 bases and J dropped 3 bases, with 17 bases sitting between them. The CDR3 coding sequence is TGTGCCAGCAGTTACGGGGGGTCCGTCCTATTCTACGAGCAGTACTTC. Its protein is CASSYGGSVLFYEQYF.

This clone turned up a few times. V and J are TRBV28 and TRBJ2-7; 10 bases fit TRBD2. V lost 8 bases to trimming and J lost 7 bases; unmatched junction nucleotides: 14. The CDR3 covers 15 residues. In germline, CDR1 is MDHEN, CDR2 SYDVKM. CDR3 bases: TGTGCCAGCCAGTCCTGGCTAGCGGGGGCTGGGGAGCAGTACTTC. As protein: CASQSWLAGAGEQYF.

The chain combines TRBV5-6 with TRBJ1-2; D gene unclear. V was pared by 6 bases and J by 6 bases, with 15 bases between. Germline V gene sequence: CDR1 SGHDT, CDR2 YYEEEE. This CDR3 region has 13 residues. The CDR3 reads CASKKLSVHGYTF. The CDR3 DNA reads as TGTGCCAGCAAAAAGCTTTCGGTCCATGGCTACACCTTC.

This clone was seen just once. The chain combines TRBV29-1 with TRBJ1-1, with D possibly matching TRBD1 (5 bases). Trimming took off 5 bases at V and 0 bases at J, with 22 bases between the two ends. The germline CDR1 and CDR2 sequences are SQVTM and ANQGSEA. The CDR3 contains 17 residues. CDR3 in DNA: TGCAGCGTTCAATCGCTAGTACAGGTTCGAATGAACACTGAAGCTTTCTTT. Translation: CSVQSLVQVRMNTEAFF.

The CDR3 region has the DNA TGCGCCAGCAGCCAAAAAACTTTCGGGACAGGGGATGAAAAACTGTTTTTT. Its translation: CASSQKTFGTGDEKLFF. The chain uses TRBV4-3 and TRBJ1-4; 10 nucleotides line up with TRBD1. This CDR3 comprises 17 residues. Germline V gene sequence: CDR1 LGHNA, CDR2 YSLEER. V trimming: 2 bases; J trimming: 6 bases; junction bases outside the gene matches: 9.

This chain joins TRBV19 and TRBJ2-1, with D tentatively TRBD2 (6 bases). This CDR3 has 13 residues. V was cut by 11 bases and J by 9 bases, with 20 bases left in between. Germline CDR1 LNHDA, CDR2 SQIVND (reference sequence). The CDR3 reads CASGLSGSIEQFF. In DNA form, the CDR3 reads TGTGCCTCGGGACTTAGTGGGTCCATTGAGCAGTTCTTC.

This chain connects TRBV2 to TRBJ2-2; D is undetermined. This CDR3 spans 14 amino acids. Germline lookup yields CDR1 SNHLY and CDR2 FYNNEI. Trimming shortened V by 2 bases and J by 6 bases, and 10 bases separated the two germline ends. CDR3 region: CASSEIRDSGELFF. DNA of the CDR3: TGTGCCAGCAGTGAAATTCGTGATTCCGGGGAGCTGTTTTTT.

This clone was seen a handful of times. The chain uses TRBV7-3 and TRBJ2-1, with TRBD2 matching over 14 bases. V dropped 5 bases and J dropped 6; count of bases not matched to a gene: 3. The germline V gene encodes CDR1 SGHTA and CDR2 FQGTGA. CDR3 size: 15 residues. In nucleotides, the CDR3 is TGTGCCAGCAGCCCGGGGACTAGCGGGAGCAATGAGCAGTTCTTC. As protein: CASSPGTSGSNEQFF.

The J gene is TRBJ2-3, the V gene TRBV11-2; 7 positions match TRBD1. Per germline, CDR1 SGHAT and CDR2 FQNNGV. V trimming: 3 bases; J trimming: 0 bases; junction bases outside the gene matches: 3. The CDR3 has 15 residues. As DNA, the CDR3 is TGTGCCAGCAGCTTCAACAGGGGTAGCACAGATACGCAGTATTTT. Residues: CASSFNRGSTDTQYF. Full variable domain (remainder filled in from reference TRBV11-2 and TRBJ2-3): EAGVAQSPRYKIIEKRQSVAFWCNPISGHATLYWYQQILGQGPKLLIQFQNNGVVDDSQLPKDRFSAERLKGVDSTLKIQPAKLEDSAVYLCASSFNRGSTDTQYFGPGTRLTVL.

The V gene is TRBV15, the J gene TRBJ2-5, with D possibly TRBD1 on 6 matching bases. With the DNA end fitting TRBJ2-7 better, the J assignment may be wrong. The CDR3 length is 13 residues. Germline CDR1 and CDR2: LNHNV and YYDKDF (reference sequence). The CDR3 loop reads CATSTSRGPEQYF. CDR3 coding DNA: TGTGCCACCAGCACCAGCAGGGGTCCCGAGCAGTACTTC.